This record looks at one TCR beta chain sequence and its context. This record belongs to a study of blood T cells in healthy people across ages. CDR3 length: 13 residues. Germline CDR1 LGHNA, CDR2 YNFKEQ. Trimming at V came to 0 bases and at J to 14 bases, leaving 7 bases not matched to a gene. It was with a sample-barcoded 5' primer and a J-beta primer mix that a second PCR of about 6 to 12 cycles was run. A single record per CDR3 protein comes from TCRdb applying MiXCR to the 5' RACE reads. This sample carries about 780,000 distinct CDR3 sequences, about 47% of them seen once, and the ten largest clones take around a sixth.

The chain uses TRBV4-2 and TRBJ2-1; TRBD2 aligns across 7 bases. The receptor was isolated from a man older than 75 in good health. The sequenced sample consisted of blood. This CDR3 is CASSQDQGGSEFF. The DNA of the CDR3 is TGTGCCAGCAGCCAAGATCAGGGAGGGTCGGAGTTCTTC.